What follows describes a single T cell receptor (beta chain). Antigen: not known. The CDR3 length is 11 residues. Trimming stripped 9 bases from V and 10 bases from J, with 13 bases between. CDR1 is LNHDA and CDR2 is SQIVND in the germline V gene (reference sequence). The sample originates from a study of siplizumab effects on memory and regulatory T cells. Whole-study findings and limits: There appeared to be greater diversity in naive T cells than in memory cells, and naive T cells seemed major contributors to the alloresponse.

Assayed TCR templates numbered 90,000 to 100,000 for each sample. This table comes from immunoSEQ multiplex PCR, and its TCRdb copy is limited to in-frame clones, with some not included. The sample gives tens of thousands of clones, less than 95% of which show up once; over 25% is in the top ten. The TCR was taken from a human donor in good health. Sequenced: CD8+ T cells sorted from blood. The chain employs TRBV19 and TRBJ2-1; weak D call: TRBD1 (5 bases). CDR3: CASTETEEQFF. The CDR3 nucleotides read TGTGCCAGCACGGAGACAGAGGAGCAGTTCTTC.